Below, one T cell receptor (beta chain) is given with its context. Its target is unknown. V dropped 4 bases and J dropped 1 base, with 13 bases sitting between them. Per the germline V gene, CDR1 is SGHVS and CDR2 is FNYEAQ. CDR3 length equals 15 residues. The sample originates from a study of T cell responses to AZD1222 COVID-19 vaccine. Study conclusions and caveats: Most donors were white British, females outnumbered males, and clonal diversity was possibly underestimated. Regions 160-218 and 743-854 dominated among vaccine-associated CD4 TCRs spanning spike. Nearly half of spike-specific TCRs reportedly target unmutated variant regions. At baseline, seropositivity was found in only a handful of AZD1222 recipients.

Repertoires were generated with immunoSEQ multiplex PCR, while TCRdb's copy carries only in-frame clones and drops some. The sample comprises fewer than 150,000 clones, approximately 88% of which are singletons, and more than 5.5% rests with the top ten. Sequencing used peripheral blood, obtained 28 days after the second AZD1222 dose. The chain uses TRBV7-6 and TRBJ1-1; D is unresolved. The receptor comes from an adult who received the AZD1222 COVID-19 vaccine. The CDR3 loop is CASSSTPDPNTEAFF. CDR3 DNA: TGTGCCAGCAGCTCAACCCCTGACCCGAACACTGAAGCTTTCTTT.